The 12 T cell receptor beta chains in this list originate from one sample, sequenced in a study of beta chain features in type 1 diabetes (dated 2018 in TCRdb). Receptor amplification or capture employed the immunoSEQ multiplex PCR assay. All of the isolated RNA was reverse transcribed with the High Capacity cDNA Reverse Transcription Kit, so expressed TCRB transcripts were sequenced. TCRdb took this table from immuneACCESS and kept in-frame rearrangements with V and J called. Such tables lack part of the clones; where checked against another copy, unresolved V genes explain under half of the gap, and the rest is unexplained. The sample has under 800,000 clones on record, about a sixth of them singletons. The top ten constitute 0.093% of the sample. What was sequenced was naive CD4+ T cells from blood. The sample's cell subset or site label, decoded: true naive CD4+ T cells. Every receptor here comes from a man younger than 30 in good health.

This clone appeared a few times. The chain links TRBV5-6 to TRBJ2-7; D is uncertain. This CDR3 spans 15 amino acids. From germline, CDR1 is SGHDT and CDR2 YYEEEE. V lost 6 bases and J 2 bases, leaving 18 bases between the germline ends. CDR3 sequence (DNA): TGTGCCAGCATTCCAACCTTCGGCGGACCCTACGAGCAGTACTTC. Its protein is CASIPTFGGPYEQYF.

J is TRBJ2-3 and V is TRBV5-1, with a tentative D call TRBD2 (6 bases). The germline gives CDR1 SGHRS, CDR2 YFSETQ. The CDR3 has 15 amino acids. V lost 4 bases and J lost 0, with 12 bases in between. The CDR3: CASSPASASTDTQYF. The CDR3 DNA is TGCGCCAGCAGCCCGGCTAGCGCTAGCACAGATACGCAGTATTTT.

The V gene is TRBV28, the J gene TRBJ2-5; TRBD2 might be the D (6 bases). Looked up from germline, CDR1 is MDHEN and CDR2 is SYDVKM. V was pared by 4 bases and J by 3 bases, with 9 bases between. The CDR3 contains 13 residues. The CDR3: CASSWGLKETQYF. As DNA, the CDR3 is TGTGCCAGCAGTTGGGGACTGAAAGAGACCCAGTACTTC.

This rearrangement joins TRBV2 to TRBJ1-5, with unresolved D. Trimming removed 3 bases at V and 2 bases at J, with 11 bases between. CDR1 and CDR2 (germline): SNHLY, FYNNEI. This CDR3 region has 15 residues. For the CDR3, the DNA is TGTGCCAGCAGTGATTCCCCTGCGGGCAATCAGCCCCAGCATTTT. Encoded protein: CASSDSPAGNQPQHF.

The chain carries TRBV9 and TRBJ2-7; TRBD1 is a possible D gene (5 bases). V was trimmed by 4 bases and J by 6 bases, leaving 23 bases between them. CDR1 is SGDLS, CDR2 YYNGEE, per germline. This CDR3 is built from 16 residues. The CDR3 region has the DNA TGTGCCAGCAGCCCCCAGGGTCTCTCAACGTTGGGCGAGCAGTACTTC. Encoded protein: CASSPQGLSTLGEQYF.

The V gene is TRBV18, the J gene TRBJ2-7; D tentatively fits TRBD1 or TRBD2 (5 bases each). V lost 3 bases and J 2 bases, leaving 11 bases between the germline ends. The CDR3 sequence is 14 residues long. Looked up from germline, CDR1 is KGHSH and CDR2 is LQKENI. The CDR3 DNA reads TGTGCCAGCTCACCCCAGGGACCCACCTACGAGCAGTACTTC. The encoded protein is CASSPQGPTYEQYF.

V and J are TRBV5-4 and TRBJ1-2; weak D call: TRBD1 (5 bases). The CDR3 runs 13 residues. The germline gives CDR1 SGHNT, CDR2 YYREEE (reference sequence). Trimming stripped 4 bases from V and 8 bases from J, with 15 bases between. CDR3 sequence (DNA): TGTGCCAGCAGCCCGGGACGCCCAGCGGGCTACACCTTC. It translates to CASSPGRPAGYTF.

This clone has just a few counts. This chain links TRBV2 with TRBJ2-1, with TRBD1 matching over 9 bases. J gave up 1 base and V 6 bases, and 4 bases lay outside the gene matches. Per germline, CDR1 SNHLY and CDR2 FYNNEI. This CDR3 comprises 15 residues. CDR3 DNA: TGTGCCAGCAGCGTCGACAGGGGGTCCTACAATGAGCAGTTCTTC. Its translation is CASSVDRGSYNEQFF.

The chain combines TRBV5-6 with TRBJ2-7; 11 bases line up with TRBD2. The V and J ends lost 3 bases and 5 bases, in that order; junction bases with no gene match: 10. The CDR3 covers 16 residues. In germline, CDR1 is SGHDT, CDR2 YYEEEE. This CDR3 is CASSSSTSGKINEQYF. For the CDR3, the DNA is TGTGCCAGCAGCTCCTCGACTAGCGGGAAGATCAACGAGCAGTACTTC.

The chain links TRBV7-3 to TRBJ2-2; D gene uncertain. Looked up from germline, CDR1 is SGHTA and CDR2 is FQGTGA. The CDR3 loop spans 12 amino acids. Trimming took 3 bases from V and 7 from J, leaving 6 bases between them. DNA of the CDR3: TGTGCCAGCAGCTTTGACCTCGGGGAGCTGTTTTTT. Encoded protein: CASSFDLGELFF.

The chain employs TRBV7-9 and TRBJ2-7; no clear D gene. Per the germline V gene, CDR1 is SEHNR and CDR2 is FQNEAQ (reference sequence). This CDR3 contains 15 residues. V was pared by 4 bases and J by 1 base, with 14 bases between. The CDR3 protein is CASSSYSGKSYEQYF. In DNA form, the CDR3 reads TGTGCCAGCAGCTCCTATTCGGGCAAATCCTACGAGCAGTACTTC. The entire variable domain, with the rest obtained from reference TRBV7-9 and TRBJ2-7, is as follows: DTGVSQNPRHKITKRGQNVTFRCDPISEHNRLYWYRQTLGQGPEFLTYFQNEAQLEKSRLLSDRFSAERPKGSFSTLEIQRTEQGDSAMYLCASSSYSGKSYEQYFGPGTRLTVT.

The CDR3 sequence is CASSYRGPQGTDTQYF. In DNA form, the CDR3 reads TGTGCCAGCAGCTACAGGGGGCCCCAGGGCACAGATACGCAGTATTTT. The V and J genes are TRBV5-4 and TRBJ2-3, with 9 bases matching TRBD1. The CDR3 extends over 16 amino acids. V gave up 3 bases and J gave up 1 base; unmatched junction bases: 6. Germline V CDR1 and CDR2: SGHNT, YYREEE (reference sequence).